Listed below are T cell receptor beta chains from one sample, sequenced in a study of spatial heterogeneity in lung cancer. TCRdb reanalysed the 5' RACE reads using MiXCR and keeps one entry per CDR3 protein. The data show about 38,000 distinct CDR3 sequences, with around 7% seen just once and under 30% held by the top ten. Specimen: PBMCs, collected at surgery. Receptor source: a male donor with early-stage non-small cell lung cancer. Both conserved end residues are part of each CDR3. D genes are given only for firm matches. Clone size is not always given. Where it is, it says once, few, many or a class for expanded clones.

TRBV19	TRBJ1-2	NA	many	CASLSGQSYGYTF	TGTGCCAGTCTTAGTGGACAGTCCTATGGCTACACCTTC
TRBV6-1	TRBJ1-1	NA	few	CASSEKGGYTEAFF	TGTGCCAGCAGTGAGAAGGGCGGATACACTGAAGCTTTCTTT
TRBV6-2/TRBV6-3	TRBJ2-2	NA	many	CASSDQEAGELFF	TGTGCCAGCAGTGATCAGGAGGCCGGGGAGCTGTTTTTT
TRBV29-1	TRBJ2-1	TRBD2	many	CSVDRSGSNNEQFF	TGCAGCGTTGATCGGAGCGGGAGCAACAATGAGCAGTTCTTC
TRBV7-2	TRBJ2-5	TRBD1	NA	CASSSPGQGGPQETQYF	TGTGCCAGCAGCTCCCCGGGACAGGGTGGCCCCCAAGAGACCCAGTACTTC
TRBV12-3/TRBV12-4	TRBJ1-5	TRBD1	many	CASSGQGASNQPQHF	TGTGCCAGCAGTGGACAGGGGGCGAGCAATCAGCCCCAGCATTTT
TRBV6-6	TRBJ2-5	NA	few	CASSYPPGALGEETQYF	TGTGCCAGCAGTTACCCGCCCGGGGCGTTGGGCGAAGAGACCCAGTACTTC
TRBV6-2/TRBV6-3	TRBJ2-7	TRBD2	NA	CASSRDYSYEQYF	TGTGCCAGCAGCCGGGACTACTCCTACGAGCAGTACTTC
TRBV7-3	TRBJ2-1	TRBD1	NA	CASSSPGLQGVNEQFF	TGTGCCAGCAGCTCCCCAGGTCTTCAGGGGGTTAATGAGCAGTTCTTC
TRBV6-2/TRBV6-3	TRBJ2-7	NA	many	CASSLTSQGYEQYF	TGTGCCAGCAGTTTGACCTCCCAGGGTTACGAGCAGTACTTC
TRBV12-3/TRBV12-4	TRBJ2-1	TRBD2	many	CASSRVSGSNEQFF	TGTGCCAGCAGTCGAGTTAGCGGGAGCAATGAGCAGTTCTTC
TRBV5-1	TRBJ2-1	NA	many	CASTDLVGSYNEQFF	TGCGCCAGCACCGATCTGGTAGGGTCCTACAATGAGCAGTTCTTC
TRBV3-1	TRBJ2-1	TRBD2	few	CASSDLAGAYNEQFF	TGTGCCAGCAGCGATTTAGCGGGAGCCTACAATGAGCAGTTCTTC
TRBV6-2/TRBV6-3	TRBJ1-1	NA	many	CASSTGIAAEAFF	TGTGCCAGCAGTACAGGAATAGCGGCTGAAGCTTTCTTT
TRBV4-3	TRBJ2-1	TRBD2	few	CASSQDGLAGGLSSYNEQFF	TGCGCCAGCAGCCAAGATGGCCTAGCGGGAGGTCTCAGCTCCTACAATGAGCAGTTCTTC
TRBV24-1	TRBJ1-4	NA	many	CATNSWDVTNEKLFF	TGTGCCACCAATTCTTGGGATGTGACAAATGAAAAACTGTTTTTT
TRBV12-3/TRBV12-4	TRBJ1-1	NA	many	CASSFSTEAFF	TGTGCCAGCAGTTTCTCTACTGAAGCTTTCTTT
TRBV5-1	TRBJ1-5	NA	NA	CASSLREINQPQHF	TGCGCCAGCAGCTTAAGAGAGATTAATCAGCCCCAGCATTTT
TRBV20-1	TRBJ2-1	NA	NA	CSASPQSSYNEQFF	TGCAGTGCTAGTCCGCAGAGCTCCTACAATGAGCAGTTCTTC
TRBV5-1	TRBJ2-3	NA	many	CASSLAGLGTDTQYF	TGCGCCAGCAGCTTGGCCGGGTTGGGCACAGATACGCAGTATTTT
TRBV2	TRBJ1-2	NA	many	CASRRGNYGYTF	TGTGCCAGCCGGAGGGGGAACTATGGCTACACCTTC
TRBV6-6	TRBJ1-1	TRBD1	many	CASSYRGLDTEAFF	TGTGCCAGCAGTTACAGGGGGCTTGACACTGAAGCTTTCTTT
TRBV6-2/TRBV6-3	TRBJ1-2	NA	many	CASSYSDFDIYGYTF	TGTGCCAGCAGTTATAGCGATTTCGACATATATGGCTACACCTTC
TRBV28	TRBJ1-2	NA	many	CASSRITGTNYGYTF	TGTGCCAGCAGCCGGATAACAGGAACTAACTATGGCTACACCTTC
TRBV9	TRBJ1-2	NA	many	CASSPKGQGMRDYGYTF	TGTGCCAGCAGCCCAAAGGGGCAGGGCATGAGAGACTATGGCTACACCTTC
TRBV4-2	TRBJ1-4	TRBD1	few	CASSQVGGQDEKLFF	TGTGCCAGCAGCCAAGTAGGGGGACAGGATGAAAAACTGTTTTTT
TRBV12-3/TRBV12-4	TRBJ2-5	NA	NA	CASGSGYQKETQYF	TGTGCCAGCGGGTCAGGGTACCAGAAAGAGACCCAGTACTTC
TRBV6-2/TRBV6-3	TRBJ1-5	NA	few	CASSYSSRGGQPQHF	TGTGCCAGCAGTTACTCTTCCAGGGGCGGTCAGCCCCAGCATTTT
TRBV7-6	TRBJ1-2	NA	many	CASSLTRQDYGYTF	TGTGCCAGCAGCTTAACGCGACAGGACTATGGCTACACCTTC
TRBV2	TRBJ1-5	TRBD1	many	CASSETGATGAGNQPQHF	TGTGCCAGCAGTGAGACCGGGGCTACAGGGGCCGGCAATCAGCCCCAGCATTTT
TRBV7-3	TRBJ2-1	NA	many	CASSSSPGTSEQFF	TGTGCCAGCAGCTCTAGTCCCGGGACGAGTGAGCAGTTCTTC
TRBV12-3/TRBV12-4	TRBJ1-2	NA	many	CASSLDGSTYGYTF	TGTGCCAGCAGTTTAGATGGATCTACCTATGGCTACACCTTC
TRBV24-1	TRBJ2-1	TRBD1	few	CATSALMGQGANEQFF	TGTGCCACCAGTGCCCTAATGGGACAGGGGGCGAATGAGCAGTTCTTC
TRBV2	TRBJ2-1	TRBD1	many	CASSVDRGPYNEQFF	TGTGCCAGCAGCGTGGACAGGGGTCCCTACAATGAGCAGTTCTTC
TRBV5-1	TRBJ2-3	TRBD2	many	CASSLDGGGSTDTQYF	TGCGCCAGCAGCTTGGACGGCGGGGGGAGCACAGATACGCAGTATTTT
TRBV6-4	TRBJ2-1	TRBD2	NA	CASSVLAGGDSEQFF	TGTGCCAGCAGTGTGCTAGCGGGGGGAGACAGTGAGCAGTTCTTC
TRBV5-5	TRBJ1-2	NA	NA	CASSLAAGQGVYGYTF	TGTGCCAGCAGCTTGGCCGCGGGACAAGGGGTTTATGGCTACACCTTC
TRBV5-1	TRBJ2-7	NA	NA	CASRYDRTYEQYF	TGCGCCAGCAGATACGACAGGACCTACGAGCAGTACTTC
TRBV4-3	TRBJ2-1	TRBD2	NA	CASSQVLAGGDRNEQFF	TGCGCCAGCAGCCAAGTACTAGCGGGGGGGGATAGGAATGAGCAGTTCTTC
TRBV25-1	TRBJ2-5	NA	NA	CASSEQGRETQYF	TGTGCCAGCAGTGAACAGGGGCGAGAGACCCAGTACTTC
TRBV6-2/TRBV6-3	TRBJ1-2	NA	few	CAAGLYGYTF	TGTGCGGCAGGCCTGTATGGCTACACCTTC
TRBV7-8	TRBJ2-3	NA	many	CASSLIYGSTDTQYF	TGTGCCAGCAGCTTAATATACGGGAGCACAGATACGCAGTATTTT
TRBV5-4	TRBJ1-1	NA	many	CASSLNLRLSTEAFF	TGTGCCAGCAGCTTGAATCTTAGACTCAGCACTGAAGCTTTCTTT
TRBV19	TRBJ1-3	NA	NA	CASSRGARSGNTIYF	TGTGCCAGTAGTCGGGGAGCCCGCTCTGGAAACACCATATATTTT
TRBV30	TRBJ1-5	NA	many	CAWSVHSNQPQHF	TGTGCCTGGAGTGTCCATAGCAATCAGCCCCAGCATTTT
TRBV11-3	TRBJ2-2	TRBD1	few	CASSLTRQGIGELFF	TGTGCCAGCAGCCTAACTCGACAGGGTATCGGGGAGCTGTTTTTT
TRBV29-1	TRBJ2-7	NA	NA	CSVTSLGRGDYEQYF	TGCAGCGTGACATCTTTAGGCAGGGGAGACTACGAGCAGTACTTC
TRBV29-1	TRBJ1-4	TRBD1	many	CSVTGGPEKLFF	TGCAGCGTGACAGGGGGCCCTGAAAAACTGTTTTTT
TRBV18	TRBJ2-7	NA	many	CASSSTGFDEQYF	TGTGCCAGCTCATCAACAGGGTTTGACGAGCAGTACTTC
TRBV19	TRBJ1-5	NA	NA	CASQWQGDQPQHF	TGTGCCAGCCAGTGGCAGGGCGATCAGCCCCAGCATTTT
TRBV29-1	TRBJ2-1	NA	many	CSVDRVMNNEQFF	TGCAGCGTTGACAGGGTAATGAACAATGAGCAGTTCTTC
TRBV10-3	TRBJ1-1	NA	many	CAIGSVSGSAHTEAFF	TGTGCCATCGGAAGTGTATCAGGGAGTGCGCACACTGAAGCTTTCTTT
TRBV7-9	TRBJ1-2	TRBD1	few	CASRRGDRFNYGYTF	TGTGCCAGCAGGAGAGGGGACAGGTTTAACTATGGCTACACCTTC
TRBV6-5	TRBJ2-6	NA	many	CASSPGRGNSGANVLTF	TGTGCCAGCAGTCCCGGGAGAGGAAACTCTGGGGCCAACGTCCTGACTTTC
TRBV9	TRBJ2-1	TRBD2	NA	CASSVEGGSSNEQFF	TGTGCCAGCAGCGTAGAAGGCGGGAGTAGTAATGAGCAGTTCTTC
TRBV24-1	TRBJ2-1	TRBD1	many	CATRPGTGLYNEQFF	TGTGCCACCAGGCCGGGGACAGGGCTTTACAATGAGCAGTTCTTC
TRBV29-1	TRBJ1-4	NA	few	CSVLTGATNEKLFF	TGCAGCGTGCTGACGGGAGCAACTAATGAAAAACTGTTTTTT